The rows below give T cell receptor beta chains drawn from one sample of a study of STAT5B mutations in CD4+ large granular lymphocyte leukemia. The assay was immunoSEQ multiplex PCR, and TCRdb's table has in-frame clones only and misses some. The sample has about 4,900 clones, about 91% seen once; the top ten hold 75%. The sequenced sample was PBMCs. These receptor sequences come from a man aged 35-49 years with CD4+ T-cell large granular lymphocyte leukemia. Both conserved end residues are part of each CDR3. Each record gives: V gene, CDR3 protein.

V: TRBV28
CDR3: CASTIGVSLSTDTQYF

V: TRBV10-3
CDR3: CAISRREGDQPQHF

V: TRBV11-3
CDR3: CASSFLRDNNEQFF

V: TRBV29-1
CDR3: CSVELGQGAGEQYF

V: TRBV19
CDR3: CASSTRSGERIEKLFF

V: TRBV27
CDR3: CASRGLAGIIHNEQFF

V: TRBV7-9
CDR3: CASSRGSTSGKETQYF

V: TRBV4-2
CDR3: CASSLLSFSGRGNEQFF

V: TRBV4-1
CDR3: CASSQGLQTGISGNTIYF

V: TRBV20-1
CDR3: CSAGQLYEQYF

V: TRBV2
CDR3: CASSTGGDEQFF

V: TRBV6-5
CDR3: CASSRRDGNSPLHF

V: TRBV7-8
CDR3: CASSSLVDQPQHF

V: TRBV7-8
CDR3: CASSLDLAGRTDTQYF

V: TRBV5-4
CDR3: CASSLLSTSGGAGGELFF

V: TRBV7-9
CDR3: CASSSDRLATDTQYF

V: TRBV2
CDR3: CASNIRTVSGELFF

V: TRBV5-4
CDR3: CASSLGQGGNYGYTF

V: TRBV6-5
CDR3: CASSWTGLTDTQYF

V: TRBV11-3
CDR3: CASSRGARSYNEQFF

V: TRBV25-1
CDR3: CASNGLAGGYNEQFF

V: TRBV4-2
CDR3: CASSQELAGGTDTQYF

V: TRBV19
CDR3: CASSTGQGSDTQYF

V: TRBV5-6
CDR3: CASSLVGTGQSYGYTF

V: TRBV9
CDR3: CASSVTGATDTQYF

V: TRBV18
CDR3: CASAPRRSDLGGYTF

V: TRBV7-2
CDR3: CASSLSISGGNNEQFF

V: TRBV5-1
CDR3: CASSRGGQSSYEQYF

V: TRBV10-3
CDR3: CASQGQGDSPLHF